Detailed here is one T cell receptor (beta chain). This entry is derived from a study of blood T cells in healthy people across ages. A sample-barcoded 5' primer and a J-beta primer mix were used in a second PCR of roughly 6 to 12 cycles. TCRdb reanalysed the 5' RACE reads using MiXCR and keeps one entry per CDR3 protein. Here the sample spans hundreds of thousands of distinct CDR3 sequences, 49% being singletons. V gave up 5 bases and J gave up 6 bases, with 19 bases separating them. The length of the CDR3 is 16 residues. Germline V gene data show CDR1 as SGHTA and CDR2 as FQGTGA. Sample: blood. The chain joins TRBV7-3 to TRBJ2-2; possibly TRBD1 or TRBD2 for D (5 bases each). The sequence was obtained from a woman in her sixties or seventies in good health. CDR3 protein: CASSAQPGRAAGELFF. CDR3 nucleotides: TGTGCCAGCAGCGCCCAACCGGGGCGAGCAGCCGGGGAGCTGTTTTTT. Variable domain in full (rest from reference TRBV7-3 and TRBJ2-2): GAGVSQTPSNKVTEKGKYVELRCDPISGHTALYWYRQSLGQGPEFLIYFQGTGAADDSGLPNDRFFAVRPEGSVSTLKIQRTERGDSAVYLCASSAQPGRAAGELFFGEGSRLTVL.